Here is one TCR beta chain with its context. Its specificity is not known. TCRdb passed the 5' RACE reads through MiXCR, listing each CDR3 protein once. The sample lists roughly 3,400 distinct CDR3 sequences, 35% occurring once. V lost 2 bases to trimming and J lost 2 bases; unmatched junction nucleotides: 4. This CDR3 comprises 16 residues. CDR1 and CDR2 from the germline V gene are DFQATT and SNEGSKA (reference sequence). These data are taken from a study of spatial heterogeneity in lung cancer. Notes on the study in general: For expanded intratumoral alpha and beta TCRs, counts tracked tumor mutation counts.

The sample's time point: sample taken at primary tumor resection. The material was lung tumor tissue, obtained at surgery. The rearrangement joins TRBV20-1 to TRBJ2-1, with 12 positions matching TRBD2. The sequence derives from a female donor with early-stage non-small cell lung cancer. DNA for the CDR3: TGCAGTGCTAGAAGGCTAGCGGGAGGGCCCTACAATGAGCAGTTCTTC. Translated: CSARRLAGGPYNEQFF.